The 9 T cell receptor beta chains presented below share a single source sample, sequenced in a study of T cells in Graves' hyperthyroidism and ophthalmopathy. What was amplified from RNA transcripts were TCR beta CDR3 regions. HTBI primers drove first-round RT-PCR of the TCR CDR3. One entry per CDR3 protein results from TCRdb running MiXCR on the multiplex PCR reads. The table lists 450,000 to 550,000 distinct CDR3 sequences, roughly a quarter of them singletons, with roughly 10% in the top ten. Input material: blood. The receptors here all came from a woman aged 30 to 39 with Graves' ophthalmopathy.

The chain joins TRBV12-3 or TRBV12-4 to TRBJ1-6; D gene unclear. The CDR3 sequence is 12 residues long. Trimming left V 5 bases short and J 9 bases short, with 8 bases between. The CDR3 reads CASSRDSSPLHF. CDR3 nucleotides: TGTGCCAGCAGTCGTGATAGTTCACCCCTCCACTTT.

About this clonotype itself: Germline and junction disagree at one end, which may indicate a read error. This chain links TRBV6-1 with TRBJ1-1; D perhaps matches TRBD1 (6 bases). The germline gives CDR1 MNHNS, CDR2 SASEGT. The CDR3 has 11 residues. Here the CDR3 DNA reads TGTGCCAGCCAAAGGGGGGCTGAAGCTTGCTTT. This encodes CASQRGAEACF.

This clonotype was detected a few times. V usage is TRBV6-1 and J usage is TRBJ2-2; 7 nucleotides match TRBD2. J lost 8 bases, V lost 0 bases, and 6 bases had no gene match. The CDR3 sequence is 15 residues long. Germline V gene data show CDR1 as MNHNS and CDR2 as SASEGT. The CDR3 here is CASSEAPGGTGELFF. CDR3 bases: TGTGCCAGCAGTGAAGCGCCCGGGGGGACGGGGGAGCTGTTTTTT.

The V call is TRBV6-1, the J call TRBJ1-5, with 8 nucleotides matching TRBD1. CDR1 MNHNS and CDR2 SASEGT come from the germline V gene. J was trimmed by 3 bases and V by 6 bases; bases with no gene match: 7. The CDR3 has 15 amino acids. CDR3 coding DNA: TGTGCCAGCAGGAAATCAGGGGGCAACAATCAGCCCCAGCATTTT. It specifies CASRKSGGNNQPQHF.

Many counts were recorded for this clonotype. V gene TRBV12-3 or TRBV12-4 combines with J gene TRBJ2-7; D is possibly TRBD1 (6 bases). Deletions cut 1 base from V and 2 bases from J, with 15 bases between. This CDR3 spans 16 amino acids. CDR3 in amino acids: CASSLGPTGLTYEQYF. Here the CDR3 DNA reads TGTGCCAGCAGTTTAGGTCCGACAGGCCTTACCTACGAGCAGTACTTC.

This clonotype was seen many times. The chain has TRBV20-1 and TRBJ1-1, with D perhaps matching TRBD1 (5 bases). Trimming stripped 0 bases from V and 4 bases from J, with 9 bases between. CDR1 DFQATT and CDR2 SNEGSKA come from the germline V gene (reference sequence). CDR3 length: 13 residues. CDR3: CSAREGRFTEAFF. CDR3 bases: TGCAGTGCTAGAGAGGGACGGTTCACTGAAGCTTTCTTT.

The chain combines TRBV10-3 with TRBJ2-5, with D maybe TRBD2 (5 bases). The germline CDR1 and CDR2 sequences are ENHRY and SYGVKD. V lost 1 base to trimming and J lost 2 bases, with 8 bases between them. The CDR3 contains 14 residues. The CDR3 region is CAISEFGGQETQYF. DNA for the CDR3: TGTGCCATCAGTGAGTTCGGAGGACAAGAGACCCAGTACTTC.

This clonotype was counted a few times. CDR3 protein: CATSRDGKSPLHF. In nucleotides, the CDR3 is TGTGCCACCAGCAGAGATGGGAAATCACCCCTCCACTTT. The chain uses TRBV15 and TRBJ1-6; unclear D gene. The CDR3 has 13 residues. The germline V and J ends were trimmed by 0 bases and 10 bases, with 7 bases remaining between them. Germline V gene data show CDR1 as LNHNV and CDR2 as YYDKDF (reference sequence).

The CDR3 here is CASGRVSYEQYF. The CDR3 DNA sequence: TGTGCCAGCGGCAGGGTTTCTTACGAGCAGTACTTC. The chain employs TRBV2 and TRBJ2-7, with D tentatively TRBD1 (5 bases). The V end lost 8 bases, the J end lost 4 bases, and 12 bases lay between the germline ends. CDR3 size: 12 residues. In germline, CDR1 is SNHLY, CDR2 FYNNEI.